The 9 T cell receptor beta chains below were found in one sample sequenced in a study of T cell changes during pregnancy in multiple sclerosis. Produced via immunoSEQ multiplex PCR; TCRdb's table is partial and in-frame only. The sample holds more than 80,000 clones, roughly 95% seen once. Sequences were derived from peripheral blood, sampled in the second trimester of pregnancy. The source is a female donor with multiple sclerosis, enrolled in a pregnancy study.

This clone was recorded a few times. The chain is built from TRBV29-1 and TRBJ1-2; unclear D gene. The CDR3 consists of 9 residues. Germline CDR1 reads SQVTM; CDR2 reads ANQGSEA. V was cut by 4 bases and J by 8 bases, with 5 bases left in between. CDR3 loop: CSVGEGYTF. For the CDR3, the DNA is TGCAGCGTTGGTGAGGGCTACACCTTC. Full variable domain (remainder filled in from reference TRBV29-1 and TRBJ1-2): SAVISQKPSRDICQRGTSLTIQCQVDSQVTMMFWYRQQPGQSLTLIATANQGSEATYESGFVIDKFPISRPNLTFSTLTVSNMSPEDSSIYLCSVGEGYTFGSGTRLTVV.

The CDR3 protein is CASSWSGAGYEQYF. The CDR3 nucleotides read TGTGCCAGCAGTTGGTCAGGGGCGGGCTACGAGCAGTACTTC. V gene TRBV27 combines with J gene TRBJ2-7, with D possibly being TRBD1 (6 bases). V lost 4 bases and J lost 3, with 13 bases in between. Germline V gene lookup returns CDR1 MNHEY and CDR2 SMNVEV (reference sequence). This CDR3 has 14 amino acids.

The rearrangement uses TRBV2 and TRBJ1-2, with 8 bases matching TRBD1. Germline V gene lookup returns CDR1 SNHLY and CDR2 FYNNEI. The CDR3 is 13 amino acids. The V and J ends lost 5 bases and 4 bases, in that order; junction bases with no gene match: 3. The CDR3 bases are TGTGCCAGCAGTTTGGACAGGGTCTATGGCTACACCTTC. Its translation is CASSLDRVYGYTF.

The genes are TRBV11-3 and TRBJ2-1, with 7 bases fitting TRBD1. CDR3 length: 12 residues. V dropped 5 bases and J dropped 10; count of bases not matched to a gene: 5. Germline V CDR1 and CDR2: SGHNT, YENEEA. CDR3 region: CASSRDRDEQFF. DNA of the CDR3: TGTGCCAGCAGCCGAGACAGGGACGAGCAGTTCTTC.

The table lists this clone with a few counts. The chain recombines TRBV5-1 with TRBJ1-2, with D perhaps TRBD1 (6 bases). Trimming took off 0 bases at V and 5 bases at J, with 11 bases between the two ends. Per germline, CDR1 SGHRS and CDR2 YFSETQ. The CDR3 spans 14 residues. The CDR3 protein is CASSLDRASYGYTF. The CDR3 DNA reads TGCGCCAGCAGCTTGGACAGGGCTTCGTATGGCTACACCTTC.

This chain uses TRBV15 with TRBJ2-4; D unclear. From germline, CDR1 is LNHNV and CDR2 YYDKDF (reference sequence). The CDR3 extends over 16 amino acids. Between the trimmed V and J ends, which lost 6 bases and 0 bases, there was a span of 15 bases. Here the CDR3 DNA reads TGTGCCACCAGGGTAGACCTGGAGTTAGCCAAAAACATTCAGTACTTC. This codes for CATRVDLELAKNIQYF.

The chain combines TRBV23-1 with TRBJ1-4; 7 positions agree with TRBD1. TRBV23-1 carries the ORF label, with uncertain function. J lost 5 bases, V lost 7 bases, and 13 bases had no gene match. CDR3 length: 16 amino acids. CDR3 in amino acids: CASTRRTGKGNEKLFF. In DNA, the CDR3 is TGCGCCAGCACCCGTAGGACAGGTAAAGGGAATGAAAAACTGTTTTTT.

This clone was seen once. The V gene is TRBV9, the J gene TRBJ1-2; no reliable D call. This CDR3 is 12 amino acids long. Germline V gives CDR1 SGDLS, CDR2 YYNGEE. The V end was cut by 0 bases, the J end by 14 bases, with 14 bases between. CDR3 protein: CASSVGLQIPTF. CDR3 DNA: TGTGCCAGCAGCGTAGGGTTGCAGATTCCGACCTTC.

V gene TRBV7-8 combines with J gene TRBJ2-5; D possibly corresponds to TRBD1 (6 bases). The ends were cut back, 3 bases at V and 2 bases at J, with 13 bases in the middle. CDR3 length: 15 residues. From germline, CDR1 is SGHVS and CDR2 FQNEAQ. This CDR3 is CASSFGTGWQETQYF. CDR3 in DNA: TGTGCCAGCAGCTTTGGCACAGGGTGGCAAGAGACCCAGTACTTC.